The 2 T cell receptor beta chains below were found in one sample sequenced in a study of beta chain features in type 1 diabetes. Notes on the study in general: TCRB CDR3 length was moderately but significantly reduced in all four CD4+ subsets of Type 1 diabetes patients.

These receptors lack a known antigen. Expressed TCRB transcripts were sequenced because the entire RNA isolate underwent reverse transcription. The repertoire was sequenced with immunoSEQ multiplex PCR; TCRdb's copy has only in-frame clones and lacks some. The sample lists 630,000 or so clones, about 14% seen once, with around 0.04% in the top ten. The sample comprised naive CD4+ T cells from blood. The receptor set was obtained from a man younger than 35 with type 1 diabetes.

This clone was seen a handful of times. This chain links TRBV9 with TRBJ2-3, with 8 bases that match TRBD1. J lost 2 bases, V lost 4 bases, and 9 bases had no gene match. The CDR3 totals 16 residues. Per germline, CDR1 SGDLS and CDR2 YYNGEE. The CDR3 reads CASSPGDRLTTDTQYF. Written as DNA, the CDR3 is TGTGCCAGCAGCCCCGGGGACAGGCTAACCACAGATACGCAGTATTTT.

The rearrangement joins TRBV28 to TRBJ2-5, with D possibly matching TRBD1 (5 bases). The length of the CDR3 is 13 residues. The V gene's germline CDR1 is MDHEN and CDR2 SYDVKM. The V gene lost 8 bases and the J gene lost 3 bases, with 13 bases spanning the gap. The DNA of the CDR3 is TGTGCCAGCGTGGACACCTTAGAAGAGACCCAGTACTTC. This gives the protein CASVDTLEETQYF.